This TCR beta chain was observed in a study of cytomegalovirus exposure and HLA in healthy donors. Germline V lookup: CDR1 SGHAT, CDR2 FQNNGV. The CDR3 loop spans 15 amino acids. V lost 5 bases, J lost 0 bases, and 13 bases lay in between. With regard to this clone: What it recognizes is unknown.

Study observations and caveats: Presence/absence analyses supposed approximately even sequencing depth among donors. Within a later analysis, the majority of CMV-associated TCR beta chains appeared HLA-restricted. Sequencing probably produced one cluster of sequence variants that were highly shared.

PCR amplification relied on 60 Vbeta primers (plus 13 Jbeta primers). TCRdb's copy holds only in-frame clones and misses some; the assay was immunoSEQ multiplex PCR. The repertoire holds 150,000 to 200,000 clones, with approximately 88% as singletons. This TCR was sampled from a boy aged 10-17 years in good health and CMV-seronegative. V is TRBV11-2 and J is TRBJ1-1; D not resolved. The material sequenced was PBMCs. The CDR3 nucleotides are TGTGCCAGCAGCCCGGGTATACTAATGAACACTGAAGCTTTCTTT. This encodes CASSPGILMNTEAFF. The variable domain in full, completed from reference TRBV11-2 and TRBJ1-1, reads EAGVAQSPRYKIIEKRQSVAFWCNPISGHATLYWYQQILGQGPKLLIQFQNNGVVDDSQLPKDRFSAERLKGVDSTLKIQPAKLEDSAVYLCASSPGILMNTEAFFGQGTRLTVV.